The present TCR beta chain was sequenced within a study of cytomegalovirus exposure and HLA in healthy donors. The CDR3 extends over 13 amino acids. From germline, CDR1 is SGDLS and CDR2 YYNGEE. Germline trimming cut 7 bases from V and 3 bases from J; bases unmatched to any gene: 3. As regards this clone: Antigen unknown.

Study observations and caveats: Later, an analysis showed that TCR beta chains associated with HLA were more clonally expanded than others that were equally common.

Primers: 60 Vbeta forward and 13 Jbeta reverse. TCRdb keeps only in-frame clones here, not all; method: immunoSEQ multiplex PCR. The data hold a few hundred thousand clones, with about 90% observed a single time. The sample comprised PBMCs. This TCR was recovered from a woman aged 18-29 years in good health and CMV-seronegative. The chain carries TRBV9 and TRBJ1-4; 7 bases match TRBD1. The CDR3 loop reads CASQGTANEKLFF. CDR3 nucleotides: TGTGCCAGCCAGGGGACAGCTAATGAAAAACTGTTTTTT.